This T cell receptor beta chain comes out of a study of blood T cell repertoires in COVID-19. Under the authors' procedure: It was from reference gene primer amplification that nucleated cell counts were estimated. Repertoires were generated with immunoSEQ multiplex PCR, while TCRdb's copy carries only in-frame clones and drops some. That table gives V, J and clone size, and the DNA gave D and trimming. In the table there are over 250,000 clones, over 75% of which are singletons. The length of the CDR3 is 14 residues. The germline CDR1 and CDR2 sequences are SGHTA and FQGNSA. Between the trimmed V and J ends, which lost 3 bases and 1 base, there was a span of 9 bases.

The material sequenced was peripheral blood. The chain joins TRBV7-2 to TRBJ1-1; D not resolved. The source is a man between 45 and 60 years old with active or convalescent COVID-19. This CDR3 reads CASSFSLGNTEAFF. CDR3 coding DNA: TGTGCCAGCAGCTTTTCACTCGGGAACACTGAAGCTTTCTTT.